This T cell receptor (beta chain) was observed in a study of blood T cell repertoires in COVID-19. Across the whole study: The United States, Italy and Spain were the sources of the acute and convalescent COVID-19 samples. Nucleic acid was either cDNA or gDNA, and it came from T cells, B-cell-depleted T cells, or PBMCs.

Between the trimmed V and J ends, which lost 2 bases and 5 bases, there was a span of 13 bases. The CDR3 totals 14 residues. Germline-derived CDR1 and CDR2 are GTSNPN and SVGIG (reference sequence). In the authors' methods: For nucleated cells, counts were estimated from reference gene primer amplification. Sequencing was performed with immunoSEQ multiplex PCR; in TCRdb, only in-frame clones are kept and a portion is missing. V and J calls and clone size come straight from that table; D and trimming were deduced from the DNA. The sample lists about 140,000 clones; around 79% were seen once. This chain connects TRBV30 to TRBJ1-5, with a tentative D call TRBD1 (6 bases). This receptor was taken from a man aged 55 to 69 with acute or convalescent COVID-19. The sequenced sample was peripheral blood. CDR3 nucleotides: TGTGCCTGGAGTTGGGGGGGCAGACATCAGCCCCAGCATTTT. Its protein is CAWSWGGRHQPQHF.